A single sample is the source of the 9 T cell receptor beta chains below, sequenced in a study of vaccination and CD4 T cells after COVID-19. These receptors lack a known antigen. Scientists ran DNA taken from cultured CD4+ T cells through the Oncomine TCR Beta short-read assay for sequencing. TCRdb called the PCR reads again in MiXCR, with one record for every CDR3 protein. The sample includes over 5,000 distinct CDR3 sequences, about 46% of them seen just once. Sample treatment: approximately 11-day PBMC culture with coronavirus spike peptide pools or control peptides (ViraFEST assay). The sequencing input was CD4+ T cells from blood, cultured in vitro. The source is a human donor who had recovered from COVID-19.

V and J are TRBV7-2 and TRBJ2-2; 7 positions agree with TRBD1. Germline CDR1 is SGHTA and CDR2 is FQGNSA. Losses at the gene ends were 1 base for V and 4 bases for J; bases not matched to a gene: 0. This CDR3 contains 14 residues. The CDR3 reads CASSLGQGTGELFF. CDR3 DNA: TGTGCCAGCAGCTTAGGACAGGGCACCGGGGAGCTGTTTTTT.

This clonotype has just a few counts. The chain uses TRBV6-2 or TRBV6-3 and TRBJ1-5, with D hard to call. Germline lookup yields CDR1 MNHEY and CDR2 SVGEGT. V shed 5 bases and J shed 3 bases, with 11 bases lying between them. The CDR3 covers 14 residues. The CDR3 protein is CASSPRSTNQPQHF. CDR3 coding DNA: TGTGCCAGCAGTCCGCGGTCGACCAATCAGCCCCAGCATTTT.

The chain links TRBV12-5 to TRBJ2-5, with 9 bases that match TRBD1. The V gene end was trimmed by 7 bases and the J gene end by 4 bases; junction bases not matched to a gene: 10. Germline V CDR1 and CDR2: LGHNT, FRNRAP. The CDR3 is 15 amino acids. CDR3 protein: CASVAGTGLLETQYF. CDR3 DNA: TGTGCTAGTGTCGCCGGGACAGGGCTTTTAGAGACCCAGTACTTC. The whole variable domain, filled in from reference TRBV12-5 and TRBJ2-5, reads DARVTQTPRHKVTEMGQEVTMRCQPILGHNTVFWYRQTMMQGLELLAYFRNRAPLDDSGMPKDRFSAEMPDATLATLKIQPSEPRDSAVYFCASVAGTGLLETQYFGPGTRLLVL.

V usage is TRBV4-1 and J usage is TRBJ1-2, with D perhaps matching TRBD1 (6 bases). This CDR3 is 15 amino acids long. V gave up 3 bases and J gave up 4 bases, with 15 bases separating them. CDR1 and CDR2 (germline): MGHRA, YSYEKL. The CDR3 DNA reads TGCGCCAGCAGCCACGCTCGGGACAATCCCTATGGCTACACCTTC. Encoded protein: CASSHARDNPYGYTF.

This clonotype showed up just a few times. This chain connects TRBV7-9 to TRBJ1-1, with 8 bases identical to TRBD1. This CDR3 is 14 amino acids long. The J segment lost 1 base and the V segment lost 2 bases, leaving 0 bases of the junction unmatched. Germline V gives CDR1 SEHNR, CDR2 FQNEAQ (reference sequence). The CDR3 reads CASSLQGANTEAFF. CDR3 nucleotides: TGTGCCAGCAGCTTACAGGGGGCGAACACTGAAGCTTTCTTT. The full variable domain, its missing parts supplied by reference TRBV7-9 and TRBJ1-1, is DTGVSQNPRHKITKRGQNVTFRCDPISEHNRLYWYRQTLGQGPEFLTYFQNEAQLEKSRLLSDRFSAERPKGSFSTLEIQRTEQGDSAMYLCASSLQGANTEAFFGQGTRLTVV.

The rearrangement links TRBV4-2 to TRBJ1-5; D is unresolved. In germline, CDR1 is LGHNA, CDR2 YNFKEQ. This CDR3 has 13 amino acids. Trimming shortened V by 5 bases and J by 4 bases, and 9 bases separated the two germline ends. CDR3 sequence: CASSSGINQPQHF. Here the CDR3 DNA reads TGTGCCAGCAGCTCCGGGATAAATCAGCCCCAGCATTTT.

The J gene is TRBJ2-7, the V gene TRBV6-1; possibly TRBD2 for D (6 bases). Trimming left V 8 bases short and J 2 bases short, with 13 bases between. CDR1 is MNHNS and CDR2 is SASEGT in the germline V gene. CDR3 length: 13 amino acids. For the CDR3, the DNA is TGTGCCAGCGGGCGGGGCGGCCCCTACGAGCAGTACTTC. It yields the protein CASGRGGPYEQYF.

This chain joins TRBV24-1 and TRBJ2-7, with unresolved D. The CDR3 sequence is 15 residues long. Germline-derived CDR1 and CDR2 are KGHDR and SFDVKD. Trimming took 2 bases from V and 6 from J, leaving 16 bases between them. Here the CDR3 DNA reads TGTGCCACCAGTGATTGCCCCGGGCCCTACTGCGAGCAGTACTTC. Translating gives CATSDCPGPYCEQYF.

The rearrangement joins TRBV6-2 or TRBV6-3 to TRBJ2-2; TRBD2 agrees at 8 bases. The CDR3 runs to 14 residues. V was clipped by 4 bases and J by 3 bases; unmatched bases: 1. In germline, CDR1 is MNHEY, CDR2 SVGEGT. CDR3 amino acids: CASSLAGHTGELFF. In nucleotides, the CDR3 is TGTGCCAGCAGTTTAGCGGGACACACCGGGGAGCTGTTTTTT.